The sequence of this T cell receptor beta chain was determined in a study of radiotherapy plus CTLA-4 blockade in lung cancer. Study-wide findings and caveats: Some TCR clones had been derived from tumors. These clones expanded in peripheral blood after radiotherapy plus ipilimumab.

Libraries were prepared by immunoSEQ multiplex PCR; TCRdb keeps only in-frame clonotypes and omits some of them. The table has about 98,000 clones, around four fifths seen once; the top ten hold around 3%. About this clone: Antigen: not known.

CDR3 length: 13 amino acids. The germline CDR1 and CDR2 sequences are SGHAT and FQNNGV. With 4 bases removed from V and 1 base from J, the gap between germline ends came to 8 bases. The V call is TRBV11-2, the J call TRBJ2-7; weak D call: TRBD2 (6 bases). The origin of this receptor is a human donor with non-small cell lung cancer who had a partial response to radiotherapy plus ipilimumab. This specimen consisted of peripheral blood, obtained from a patient treated with radiotherapy plus ipilimumab. This chain's CDR3 is CASSSGLSYEQYF. CDR3 nucleotide sequence: TGTGCCAGCAGCTCGGGACTTTCCTACGAGCAGTACTTC.